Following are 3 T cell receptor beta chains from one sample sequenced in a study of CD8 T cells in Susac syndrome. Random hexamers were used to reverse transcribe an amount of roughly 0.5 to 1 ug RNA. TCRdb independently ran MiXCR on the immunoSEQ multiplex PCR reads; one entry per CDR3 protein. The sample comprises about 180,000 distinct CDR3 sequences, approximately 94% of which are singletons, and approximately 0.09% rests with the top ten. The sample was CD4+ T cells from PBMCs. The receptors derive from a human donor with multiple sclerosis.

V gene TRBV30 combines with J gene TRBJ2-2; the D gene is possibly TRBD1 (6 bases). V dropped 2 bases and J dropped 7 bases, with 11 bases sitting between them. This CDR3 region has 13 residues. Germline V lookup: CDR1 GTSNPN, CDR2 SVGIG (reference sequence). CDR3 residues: CAWSKQGIGELFF. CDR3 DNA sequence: TGTGCCTGGAGTAAACAGGGAATCGGGGAGCTGTTTTTT.

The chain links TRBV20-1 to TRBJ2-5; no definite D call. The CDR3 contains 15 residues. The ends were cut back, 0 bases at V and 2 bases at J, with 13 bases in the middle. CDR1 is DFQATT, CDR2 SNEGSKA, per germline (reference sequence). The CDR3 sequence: CSARDFGTRQETQYF. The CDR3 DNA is TGCAGTGCTAGAGATTTCGGAACCCGACAAGAGACCCAGTACTTC.

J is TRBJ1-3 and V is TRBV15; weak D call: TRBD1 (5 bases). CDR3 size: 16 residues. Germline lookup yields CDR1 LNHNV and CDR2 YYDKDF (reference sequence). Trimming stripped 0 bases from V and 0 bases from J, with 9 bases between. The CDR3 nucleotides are TGTGCCACCAGCAGAGATTACGGGGGCTCTGGAAACACCATATATTTT. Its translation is CATSRDYGGSGNTIYF.